This T cell receptor beta chain originates from a study of Ad26.COV2.S vaccination and SARS-CoV-2 variants. Study-level findings and limits: Total T cell responses, in the TCR breadth and depth analyses, may have been underestimated. Breadth of non-spike TCRs did not differ between vaccinees and placebo recipients.

The sample's treatment: some 19 received Ad26.COV2.S at low or high dose, single or two shots; roughly five received placebo; per-sample allocation not given. The samples were gathered on day 63 after the first injection of vaccine or placebo. Germline V gene sequence: CDR1 LGHNA, CDR2 YSLEER. CDR3 length: 13 residues. Deletions cut 2 bases from V and 7 bases from J, with 8 bases between. This clone was recorded only once. Its antigen is unknown. This table comes from immunoSEQ multiplex PCR, and its TCRdb copy is limited to in-frame clones, with some not included. The sample lists about 480,000 clones, around nine tenths occurring once.

This TCR derives from a person between 18 and 65 years old who received the Ad26.COV2.S COVID-19 vaccine or a placebo. The gene calls are TRBV4-3 and TRBJ2-2; the D gene is possibly TRBD2 (6 bases). The material sequenced was peripheral blood, taken in a trial of Ad26.COV2.S vaccine versus placebo. CDR3 DNA: TGCGCCAGCAGCCAACCGCGGGGCGGGGAGCTGTTTTTT. Amino acids: CASSQPRGGELFF.